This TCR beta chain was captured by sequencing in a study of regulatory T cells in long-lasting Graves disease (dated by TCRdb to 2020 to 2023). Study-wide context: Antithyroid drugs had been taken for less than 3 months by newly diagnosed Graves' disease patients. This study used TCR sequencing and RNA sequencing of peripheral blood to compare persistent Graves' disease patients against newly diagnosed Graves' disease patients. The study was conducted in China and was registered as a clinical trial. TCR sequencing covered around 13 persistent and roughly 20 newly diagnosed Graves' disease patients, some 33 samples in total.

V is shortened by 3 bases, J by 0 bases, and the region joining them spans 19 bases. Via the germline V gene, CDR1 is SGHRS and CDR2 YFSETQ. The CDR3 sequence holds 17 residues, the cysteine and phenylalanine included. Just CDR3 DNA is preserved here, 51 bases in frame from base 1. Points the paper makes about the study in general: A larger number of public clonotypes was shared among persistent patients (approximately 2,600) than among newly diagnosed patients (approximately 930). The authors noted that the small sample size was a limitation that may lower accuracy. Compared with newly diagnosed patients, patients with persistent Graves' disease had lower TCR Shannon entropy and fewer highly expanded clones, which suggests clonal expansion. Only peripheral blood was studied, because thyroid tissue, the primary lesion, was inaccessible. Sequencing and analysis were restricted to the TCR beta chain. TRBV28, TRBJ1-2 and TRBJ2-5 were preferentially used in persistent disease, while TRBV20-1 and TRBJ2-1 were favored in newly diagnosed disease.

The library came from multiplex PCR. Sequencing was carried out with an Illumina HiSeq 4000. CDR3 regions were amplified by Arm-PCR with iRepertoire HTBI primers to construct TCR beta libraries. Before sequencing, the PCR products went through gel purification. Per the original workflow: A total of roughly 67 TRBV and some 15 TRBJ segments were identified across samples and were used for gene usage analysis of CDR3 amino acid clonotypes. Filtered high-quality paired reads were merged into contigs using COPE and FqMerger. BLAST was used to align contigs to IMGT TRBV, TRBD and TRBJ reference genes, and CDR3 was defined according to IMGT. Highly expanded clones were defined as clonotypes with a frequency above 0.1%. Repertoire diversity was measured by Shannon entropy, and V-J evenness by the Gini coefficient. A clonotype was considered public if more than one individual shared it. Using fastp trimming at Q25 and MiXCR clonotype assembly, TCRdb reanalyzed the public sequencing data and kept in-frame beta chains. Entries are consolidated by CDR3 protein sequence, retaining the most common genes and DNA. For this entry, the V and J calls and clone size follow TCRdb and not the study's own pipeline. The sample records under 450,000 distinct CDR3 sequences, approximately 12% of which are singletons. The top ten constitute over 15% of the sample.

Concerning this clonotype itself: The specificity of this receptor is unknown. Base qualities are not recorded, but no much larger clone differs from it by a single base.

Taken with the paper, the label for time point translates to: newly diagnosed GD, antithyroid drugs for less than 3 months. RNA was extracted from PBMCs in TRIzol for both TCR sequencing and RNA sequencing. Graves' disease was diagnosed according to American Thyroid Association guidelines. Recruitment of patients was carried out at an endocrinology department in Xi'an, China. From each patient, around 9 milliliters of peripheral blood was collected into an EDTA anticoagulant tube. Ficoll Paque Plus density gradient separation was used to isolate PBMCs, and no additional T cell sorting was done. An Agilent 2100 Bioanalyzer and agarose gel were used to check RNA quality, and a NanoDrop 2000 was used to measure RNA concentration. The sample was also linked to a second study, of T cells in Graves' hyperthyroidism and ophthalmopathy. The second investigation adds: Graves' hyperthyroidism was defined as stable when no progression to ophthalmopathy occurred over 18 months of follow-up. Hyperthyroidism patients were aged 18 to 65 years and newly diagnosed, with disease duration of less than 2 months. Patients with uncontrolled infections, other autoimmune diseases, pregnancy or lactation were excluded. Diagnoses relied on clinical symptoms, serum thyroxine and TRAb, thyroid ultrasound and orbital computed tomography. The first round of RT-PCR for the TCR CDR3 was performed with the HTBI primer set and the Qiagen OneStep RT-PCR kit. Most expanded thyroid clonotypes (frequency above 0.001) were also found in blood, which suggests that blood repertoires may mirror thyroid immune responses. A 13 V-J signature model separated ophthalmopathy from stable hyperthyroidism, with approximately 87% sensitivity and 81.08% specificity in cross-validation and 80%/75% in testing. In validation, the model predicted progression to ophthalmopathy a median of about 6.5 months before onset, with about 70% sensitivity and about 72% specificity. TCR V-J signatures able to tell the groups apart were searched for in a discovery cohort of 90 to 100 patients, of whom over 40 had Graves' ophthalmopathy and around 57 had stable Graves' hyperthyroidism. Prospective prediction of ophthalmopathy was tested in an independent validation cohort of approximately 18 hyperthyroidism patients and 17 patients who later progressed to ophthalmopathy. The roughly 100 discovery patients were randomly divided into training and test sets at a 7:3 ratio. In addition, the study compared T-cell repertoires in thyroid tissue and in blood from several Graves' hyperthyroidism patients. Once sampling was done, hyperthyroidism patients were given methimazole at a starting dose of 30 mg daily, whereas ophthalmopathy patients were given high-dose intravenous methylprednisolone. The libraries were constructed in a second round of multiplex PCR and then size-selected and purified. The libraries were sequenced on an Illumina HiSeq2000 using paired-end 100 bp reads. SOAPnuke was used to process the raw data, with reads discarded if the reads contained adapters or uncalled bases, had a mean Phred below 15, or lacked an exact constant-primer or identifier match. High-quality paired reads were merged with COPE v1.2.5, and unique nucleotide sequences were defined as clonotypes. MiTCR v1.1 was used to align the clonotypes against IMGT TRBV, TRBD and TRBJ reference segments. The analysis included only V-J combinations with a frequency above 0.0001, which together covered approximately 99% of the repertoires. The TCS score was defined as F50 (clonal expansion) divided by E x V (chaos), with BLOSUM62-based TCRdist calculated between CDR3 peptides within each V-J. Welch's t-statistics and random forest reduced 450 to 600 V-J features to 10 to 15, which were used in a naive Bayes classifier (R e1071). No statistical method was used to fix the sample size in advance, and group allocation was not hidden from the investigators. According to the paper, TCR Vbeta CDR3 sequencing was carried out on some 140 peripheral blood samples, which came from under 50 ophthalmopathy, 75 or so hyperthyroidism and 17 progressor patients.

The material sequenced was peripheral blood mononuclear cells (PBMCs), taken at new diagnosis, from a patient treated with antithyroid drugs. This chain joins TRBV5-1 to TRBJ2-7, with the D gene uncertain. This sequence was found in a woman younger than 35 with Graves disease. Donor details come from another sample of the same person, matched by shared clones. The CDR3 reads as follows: CASSSNPSSRYSYEQYF. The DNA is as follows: TGCGCCAGCAGCTCAAACCCATCTTCCCGGTACTCCTACGAGCAGTACTTC.